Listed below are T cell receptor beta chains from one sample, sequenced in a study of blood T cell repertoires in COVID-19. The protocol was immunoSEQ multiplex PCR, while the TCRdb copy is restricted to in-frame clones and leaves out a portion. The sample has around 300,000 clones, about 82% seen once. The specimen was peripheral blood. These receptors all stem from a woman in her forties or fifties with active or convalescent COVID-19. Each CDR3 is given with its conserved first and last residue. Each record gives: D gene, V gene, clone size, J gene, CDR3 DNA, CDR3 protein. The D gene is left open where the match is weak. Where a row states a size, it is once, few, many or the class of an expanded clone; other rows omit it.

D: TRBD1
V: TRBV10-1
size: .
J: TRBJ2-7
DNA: TGCGCCAGCCCTCGATCGACAGGGAAATCCTACGGGCAGTACTTC
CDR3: CASPRSTGKSYGQYF

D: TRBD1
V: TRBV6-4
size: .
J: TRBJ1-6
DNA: TGTGCCAGCAGTGAAAGGTTCCACCTAAACCAACAGGGGGCAAGGTCACCCCTCCACTTT
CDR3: CASSERFHLNQQGARSPLHF

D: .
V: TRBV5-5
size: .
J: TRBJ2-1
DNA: TGTGCCAGCAGCCCGCCCGAAAGGCTAAGCGCCCGGTCTTTCTTC
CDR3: CASSPPERLSARSFF

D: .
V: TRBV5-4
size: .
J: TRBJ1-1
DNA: TGTGCCAGCAGCCCGGTCGGACAGAGGTCCAACACTGAAGCTTTCTTT
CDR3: CASSPVGQRSNTEAFF

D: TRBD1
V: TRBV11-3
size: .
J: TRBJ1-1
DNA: TGTGCCAGCAGCTTCGGGACAGGGGAAGGCACTGAAGCTTTCTTT
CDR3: CASSFGTGEGTEAFF

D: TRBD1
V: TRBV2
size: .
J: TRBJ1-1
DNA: TGTGCCAGCAGTTACACAGGGGTACTCACTGAAGCTTTCTTT
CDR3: CASSYTGVLTEAFF

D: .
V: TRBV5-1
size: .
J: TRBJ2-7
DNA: TGCGCCAGCAGCTTGGATGGGACTGCCATGGAGCAGTACTTC
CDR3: CASSLDGTAMEQYF

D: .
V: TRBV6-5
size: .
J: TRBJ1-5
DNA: TGTGCCAGCAGCGGGAGTTGGAGCAATCAGCCCCAGCATTTT
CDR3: CASSGSWSNQPQHF

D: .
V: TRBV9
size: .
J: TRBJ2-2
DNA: TGTGCCAGCAGCCCCCCTTTAAACACCGGGGAGCTGTTTTTT
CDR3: CASSPPLNTGELFF

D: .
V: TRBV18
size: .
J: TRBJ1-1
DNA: TGTGCCAGCTCCGGGAGAGGGACCGGGATGAACACTGAAGCTTTCTTT
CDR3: CASSGRGTGMNTEAFF

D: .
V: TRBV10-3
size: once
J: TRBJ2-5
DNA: TGTGCCATCAGTGAGTCGGGGAACGCGGGAGAGACCCAGTACTTC
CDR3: CAISESGNAGETQYF

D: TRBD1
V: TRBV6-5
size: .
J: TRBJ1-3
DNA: TGTGCCAGCAGTTTAGACAGGGGAACTGGAAACACCATATATTTT
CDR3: CASSLDRGTGNTIYF

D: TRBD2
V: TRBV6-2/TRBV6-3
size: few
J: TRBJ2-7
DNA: TGTGCCAGCAGTTACAGCTCGAGGCTCGGGACTAGCGGGAGCCTCTACGAGCAGTACTTC
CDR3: CASSYSSRLGTSGSLYEQYF

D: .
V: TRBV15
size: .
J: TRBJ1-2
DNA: TGTGCCACCAGTGCTACAGGGACGACTAACTATGGCTACACCTTC
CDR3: CATSATGTTNYGYTF

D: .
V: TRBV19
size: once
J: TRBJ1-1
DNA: TGTGCCAGTAGTGGGTTACAAGGGGTGACTGAAGCTTTCTTT
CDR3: CASSGLQGVTEAFF

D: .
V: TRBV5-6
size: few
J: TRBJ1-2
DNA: TGTGCCAGCAGCTCAGCGGGGGGCACCCTCGGCTATGGCTACACCTTC
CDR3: CASSSAGGTLGYGYTF

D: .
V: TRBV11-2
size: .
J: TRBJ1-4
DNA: TGTGCCAGCAGCAGTTCAGGGGCTTCAAATGAAAAACTGTTTTTT
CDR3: CASSSSGASNEKLFF

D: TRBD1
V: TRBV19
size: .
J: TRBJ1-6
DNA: TGTGCCAGTAGAGGGACAGGGAATAATTCACCCCTCCACTTT
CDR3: CASRGTGNNSPLHF

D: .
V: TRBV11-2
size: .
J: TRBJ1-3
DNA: TGTGCCAGCAGCTCTGGGGAGGGAAACACCATATATTTT
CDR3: CASSSGEGNTIYF

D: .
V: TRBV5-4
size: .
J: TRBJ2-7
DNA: TGTGCCAGCAGCTTGGCCCTAGCGACTGACTACGAGCAGTACTTC
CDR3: CASSLALATDYEQYF

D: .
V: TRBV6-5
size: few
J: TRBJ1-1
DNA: TGTGCCAGCAGCCGAAGACCGGGACAAAACACTGAAGCTTTCTTT
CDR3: CASSRRPGQNTEAFF

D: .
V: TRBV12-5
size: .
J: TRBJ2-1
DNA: TGTGCTAGTGGTTGGACTGGGGTCTCCTACAATGAGCAGTTCTTC
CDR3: CASGWTGVSYNEQFF

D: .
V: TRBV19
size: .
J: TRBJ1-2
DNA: TGTGCCAGTAGGCCCGGACAGACTAACTATGGCTACACCTTC
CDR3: CASRPGQTNYGYTF

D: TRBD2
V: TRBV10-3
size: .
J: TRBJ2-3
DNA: TGTGCCATCAGTGAAGGGACTAGCGGGACGGGCACAGATACGCAGTATTTT
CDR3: CAISEGTSGTGTDTQYF

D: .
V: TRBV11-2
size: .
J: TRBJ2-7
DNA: TGTGCCAGCGGCCTGGCAGGGCGGGAGCAGTACTTC
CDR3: CASGLAGREQYF

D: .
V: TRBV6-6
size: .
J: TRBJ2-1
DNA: TGTGCCAGCACCCAACGACTAGCCTACAATGAGCAGTTCTTC
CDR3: CASTQRLAYNEQFF

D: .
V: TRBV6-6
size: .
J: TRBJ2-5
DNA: TGTGCCAGCAGGGCTAGCGCAGAGACCCAGTACTTC
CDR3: CASRASAETQYF

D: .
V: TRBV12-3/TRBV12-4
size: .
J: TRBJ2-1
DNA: TGTGCCAGCAGTCCAAACCCCGGGAATGAGCAGTTCTTC
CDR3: CASSPNPGNEQFF

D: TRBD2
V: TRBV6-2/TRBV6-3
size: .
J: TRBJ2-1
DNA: TGTGCCAGCAGTTACAATAGCGGGGGAAGCTCCTACAATGAGCAGTTCTTC
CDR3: CASSYNSGGSSYNEQFF

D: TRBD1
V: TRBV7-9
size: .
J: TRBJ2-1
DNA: TGTGCCAGCAGCTCCCGACAGGGGGTTATGAATGAGCAGTTCTTC
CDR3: CASSSRQGVMNEQFF

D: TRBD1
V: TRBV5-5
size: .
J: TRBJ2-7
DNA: TGTGCCAGCAGCTTACGGGACAGAGCCGAGCAGTACTTC
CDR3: CASSLRDRAEQYF

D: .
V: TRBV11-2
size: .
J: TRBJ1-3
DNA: TGTGCCAGCAGCTTAAATACAGGAGCGACTGGAAACACCATATATTTT
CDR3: CASSLNTGATGNTIYF

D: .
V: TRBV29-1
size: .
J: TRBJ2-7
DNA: TGCAGCGTTGCAAACAGCGGACGGGTCGACGAGCAGTACTTC
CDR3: CSVANSGRVDEQYF

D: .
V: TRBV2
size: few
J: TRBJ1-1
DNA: TGTGCCAGCAGGGGGGACTCTGAGCGAGCTTTCTTT
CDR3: CASRGDSERAFF

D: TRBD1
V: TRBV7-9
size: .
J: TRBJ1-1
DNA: TGTGCCAGCAGCTACCTGACAGGGATGAACACTGAAGCTTTCTTT
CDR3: CASSYLTGMNTEAFF

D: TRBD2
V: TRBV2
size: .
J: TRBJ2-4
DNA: TGTGCCAGCAGTGAAGGAGGGGTAGCGGGAGGGGCCTCGGCCAAAAACATTCAGTACTTC
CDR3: CASSEGGVAGGASAKNIQYF

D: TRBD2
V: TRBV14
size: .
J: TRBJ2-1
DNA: TGTGCCAGCAGCCTCCGTGGACTAGCGGGAGGAAACAATGAGCAGTTCTTC
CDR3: CASSLRGLAGGNNEQFF

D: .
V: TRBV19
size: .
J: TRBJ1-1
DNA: TGTGCCAGTAGTCCCCACAGGGCAGACCTGCCACTGGCTGAAGCTTTCTTT
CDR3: CASSPHRADLPLAEAFF

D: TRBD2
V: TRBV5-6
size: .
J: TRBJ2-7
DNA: TGTGCCAGCCGGTTGGGAGCGGGGGCGGAGCAGTACTTC
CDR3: CASRLGAGAEQYF

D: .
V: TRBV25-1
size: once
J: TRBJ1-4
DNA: TGTGCCAGCAGCGACGGCCAGGATAATGAAAAACTGTTTTTT
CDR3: CASSDGQDNEKLFF

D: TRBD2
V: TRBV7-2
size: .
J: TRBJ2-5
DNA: TGTGCCAGCAGCTTAGCGAGAACTAGCGGGGGGTACCAAGAGACCCAGTACTTC
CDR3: CASSLARTSGGYQETQYF

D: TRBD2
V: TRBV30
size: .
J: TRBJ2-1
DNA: TGTGCCTGGAGTGTACGCCTAGCGGAAGTCTTC
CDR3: CAWSVRLAEVF

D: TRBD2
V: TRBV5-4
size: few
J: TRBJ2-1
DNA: TGTGCCAGCAGCTCCGGGGGAGGGCGCTACAATGAGCAGTTCTTC
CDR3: CASSSGGGRYNEQFF

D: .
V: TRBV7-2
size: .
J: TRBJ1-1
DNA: TGTGCCAGCAGTCCCCGATCGGACAAGAAGGCTTTCTTT
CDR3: CASSPRSDKKAFF

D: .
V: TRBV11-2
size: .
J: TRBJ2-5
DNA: TGTGCCAGCAGTATCTCGGGATTCGGGGAGACCCAGTACTTC
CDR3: CASSISGFGETQYF

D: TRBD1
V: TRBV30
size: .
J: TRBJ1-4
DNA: TGTGCCTGGAGGGGACAGAGAAATGAAAAACTGTTTTTT
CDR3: CAWRGQRNEKLFF

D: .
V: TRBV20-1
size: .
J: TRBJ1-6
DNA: TGCAGTGCTAGTGGTCTCTCCTATAATTCACCCCTCCACTTT
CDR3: CSASGLSYNSPLHF

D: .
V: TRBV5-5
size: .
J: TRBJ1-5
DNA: TGTGCCAGCAGCTTGGATGCGGTCCCGGGAGGAGAACCCCAGCATTTT
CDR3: CASSLDAVPGGEPQHF

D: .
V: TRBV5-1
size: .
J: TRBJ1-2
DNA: TGCGCCAGCAGTGACAGGACAAACTATGGCTACACCTTC
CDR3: CASSDRTNYGYTF

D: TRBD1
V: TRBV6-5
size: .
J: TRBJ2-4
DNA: TGTGCCAGCAGTTACAGTCGGACAGGGCGTGACATTCAGTACTTC
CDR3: CASSYSRTGRDIQYF

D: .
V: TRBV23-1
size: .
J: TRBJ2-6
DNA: TGCGCCAGCAGTCATTTCGCGGGGCTCAGCTCTGGGGCCAACGTCCTGACTTTC
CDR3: CASSHFAGLSSGANVLTF

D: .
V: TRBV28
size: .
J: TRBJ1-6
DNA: TGTGCCAGCAGTCCGCCGACAGGAACCGCGTATAATTCACCCCTCCACTTT
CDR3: CASSPPTGTAYNSPLHF

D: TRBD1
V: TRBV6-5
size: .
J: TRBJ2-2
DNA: TGTGCCAGCAGGGGACAGGGGGCCGGCACCGGGGAGCTGTTTTTT
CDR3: CASRGQGAGTGELFF

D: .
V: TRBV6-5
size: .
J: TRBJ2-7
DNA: TGTGCCAGCAGCACAGGCCATTATTACGAGCAGTACTTC
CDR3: CASSTGHYYEQYF

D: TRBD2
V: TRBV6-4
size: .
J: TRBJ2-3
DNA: TGTGCCAGCGCCGGGACTAGCGGTGCGGATACGCAGTATTTT
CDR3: CASAGTSGADTQYF

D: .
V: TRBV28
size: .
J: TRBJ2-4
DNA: TGTGCCAGCAGTTTAGGCCCATTAGCCAAAAACATTCAGTACTTC
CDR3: CASSLGPLAKNIQYF

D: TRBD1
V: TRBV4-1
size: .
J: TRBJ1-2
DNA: TGCGCCAGCAGCCAAGTAACAGGGGGTGGCTACACCTTC
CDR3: CASSQVTGGGYTF

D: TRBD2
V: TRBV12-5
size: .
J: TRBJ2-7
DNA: TGTGCTAGTGGTTTGGTTTTAGCGGGAGGGGCCTACGAGCAGTACTTC
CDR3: CASGLVLAGGAYEQYF

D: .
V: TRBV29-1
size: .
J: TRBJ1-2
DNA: TGCAGCGTCTCACAGGACCGCTATGGCTACACCTTC
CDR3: CSVSQDRYGYTF

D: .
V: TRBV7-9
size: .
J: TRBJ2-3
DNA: TGTGCCAGCAGCTTAAGGGGGACCCCAACGGATACGCAGTATTTT
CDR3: CASSLRGTPTDTQYF